This T cell receptor beta chain is from a study of cytomegalovirus exposure and HLA in healthy donors. Study overall: As an earlier analysis found, about 200 million T cells yielded approximately 110 million unique TCR beta sequences.

With respect to this clone: Its antigen is not known. Germline is not matched at one junction end, which may reflect a read error.

PCR used 60 Vbeta primers and 13 Jbeta primers. Generated by immunoSEQ multiplex PCR, the TCRdb table keeps only in-frame clones and is missing some. The repertoire consists of around 120,000 clones, with more than 60% occurring once and the leading ten covering more than 7.5%. Study-wide points: Researchers catalogued about 150 TCR beta chains as cytomegalovirus-associated. HLA restriction was apparent for most CMV-associated TCR beta chains in a later analysis.

CDR3 size: 15 residues. Germline CDR1 is KGHSH and CDR2 is LQKENI. This TCR was recovered from a woman aged 45-65 years in good health and CMV-seropositive. The V gene is TRBV18, the J gene TRBJ2-7, with 11 bases fitting TRBD2. Sequenced: PBMCs. The CDR3: CASSPTSGSSDEQYF. For the CDR3, the DNA is TGTGCCAGCTCACCCACTAGCGGGAGCTCCGACGAGCAGTACTTC.